A single sample gave rise to the 26 T cell receptor beta chains below, sequenced in a study of T cell changes during pregnancy in multiple sclerosis. The protocol was immunoSEQ multiplex PCR, while the TCRdb copy is restricted to in-frame clones and leaves out a portion. This sample carries under 55,000 clones, roughly 93% of them seen once, and the ten largest clones take approximately 1.3%. Sequenced input: PBMCs (not recorded whether the cells were cultured). These receptors were obtained from a female donor with multiple sclerosis, enrolled in a pregnancy study.

This chain connects TRBV5-3 to TRBJ2-7, with D uncertain. TRBV5-3 is placed among ORFs of uncertain function. Deletions cut 9 bases from V and 3 bases from J, with 13 bases between. The CDR3 length is 12 residues. This CDR3 is CATMAEVYEQYF. The CDR3 DNA reads TGTGCCACGATGGCAGAAGTCTACGAGCAGTACTTC.

The genes are TRBV9 and TRBJ2-1; 11 nucleotides agree with TRBD2. This CDR3 contains 15 residues. J gave up 10 bases and V 0 bases, and 6 bases lay outside the gene matches. Per the germline V gene, CDR1 is SGDLS and CDR2 is YYNGEE. The CDR3 loop is CASSVELAGGVEQFF. The CDR3, as DNA: TGTGCCAGCAGCGTAGAGTTAGCGGGAGGGGTGGAGCAGTTCTTC.

V is TRBV5-8 and J is TRBJ1-4, with no clear D. Germline CDR1 reads SGHTS; CDR2 reads YDEGEE. The CDR3 is made up of 14 amino acids. Between the trimmed V and J ends, which lost 1 base and 2 bases, there was a span of 6 bases. CDR3 amino acids: CASSLYSTNEKLFF. CDR3 nucleotides: TGTGCCAGCAGCTTGTACAGCACTAATGAAAAACTGTTTTTT. The full variable domain, in which reference TRBV5-8 and TRBJ1-4 provide the parts outside the CDR3, is EAGVTQSPTHLIKTRGQQATLRCSPISGHTSVYWYQQALGLGLQFLLWYDEGEERNRGNFPPRFSGRQFPNYSSELNVNALELEDSALYLCASSLYSTNEKLFFGSGTQLSVL.

The chain employs TRBV27 and TRBJ2-3, with D perhaps TRBD1 (5 bases). The CDR3 covers 15 residues. In germline, CDR1 is MNHEY, CDR2 SMNVEV (reference sequence). The V gene lost 3 bases and the J gene lost 4 bases, with 14 bases spanning the gap. CDR3 in amino acids: CASSFLGAEADTQYF. CDR3 DNA: TGTGCCAGCAGTTTTTTAGGGGCAGAGGCAGATACGCAGTATTTT.

The rearrangement links TRBV11-2 to TRBJ2-2; 7 bases are a match to TRBD2. The CDR3 has 15 amino acids. The ends lost 5 bases at V and 5 bases at J; junction bases unmatched: 8. The germline CDR1 and CDR2 sequences are SGHAT and FQNNGV. The CDR3 DNA follows: TGTGCCAGCAGCCCCTGGGACTATTGGACCGGGGAGCTGTTTTTT. This codes for CASSPWDYWTGELFF.

The V gene is TRBV5-6, the J gene TRBJ2-3; 13 bases match TRBD2. The CDR3 runs 17 residues. Germline loops: CDR1 SGHDT, CDR2 YYEEEE. Trimming removed 2 bases from V and 3 bases from J; junction bases left unmatched: 6. In DNA form, the CDR3 reads TGTGCCAGCAGCTTAAGACTAGCGGGAGGCGGAACAGATACGCAGTATTTT. The encoded protein is CASSLRLAGGGTDTQYF.

The chain recombines TRBV4-1 with TRBJ2-5; D remains unclear. Trimming stripped 6 bases from V and 5 bases from J, with 13 bases between. CDR1 is MGHRA, CDR2 YSYEKL, per germline. The CDR3 covers 13 residues. The chain's CDR3 is CASRGRPGETQYF. The DNA for the CDR3 is TGCGCCAGCAGAGGTAGACCTGGGGAGACCCAGTACTTC.

Here the CDR3 reads CASSPVRDGFYYEQYF. The CDR3 nucleotides read TGTGCCAGCAGCCCCGTTCGGGACGGCTTTTACTACGAGCAGTACTTC. The V call is TRBV7-9, the J call TRBJ2-7; D may be TRBD1 or TRBD2 (5 bases each). In germline, CDR1 is SEHNR, CDR2 FQNEAQ (reference sequence). V shed 5 bases and J shed 3 bases, with 20 bases lying between them. This CDR3 is built from 16 residues.

CDR3 coding DNA: TGTGCCAGCAGTGCGACCCGACAGATTAATGAAAAACTGTTTTTT. Translated, it gives CASSATRQINEKLFF. The rearrangement joins TRBV25-1 to TRBJ1-4; D may be TRBD1 (5 bases). CDR3 length: 15 residues. The V end lost 4 bases, the J end lost 4 bases, and 13 bases lay between the germline ends. CDR1 and CDR2 (germline): MGHDK, SYGVNS.

This clone was counted once. For the CDR3, the DNA is TGTGCCAGCAAGGGCCCTGGGACAGAGAACACTGAAGCTTTCTTT. Translation gives CASKGPGTENTEAFF. The rearrangement uses TRBV25-1 and TRBJ1-1, with 7 bases lining up with TRBD1. The J segment lost 1 base and the V segment lost 7 bases, leaving 9 bases of the junction unmatched. Germline V CDR1 and CDR2: MGHDK, SYGVNS. The CDR3 contains 15 residues.

The chain is built from TRBV11-2 and TRBJ1-2; the D gene is possibly TRBD1 (5 bases). The V end was cut by 1 base, the J end by 7 bases, with 13 bases between. The germline gives CDR1 SGHAT, CDR2 FQNNGV. The length of the CDR3 is 14 residues. The CDR3 region is CASSLGGGTRGYTF. The DNA for the CDR3 is TGTGCCAGCAGCTTAGGGGGGGGGACCCGTGGCTACACCTTC.

Concerning this clone itself: This same CDR3 is encoded by further DNA sequences in the sample. The gene calls are TRBV2 and TRBJ2-1; 11 bases are shared with TRBD2. V lost 3 bases to trimming and J lost 3 bases; unmatched junction nucleotides: 4. The CDR3 runs to 16 residues. CDR1 is SNHLY, CDR2 FYNNEI, per germline. CDR3 in amino acids: CASSEWTSGLYNEQFF. CDR3 nucleotides: TGTGCCAGCAGTGAGTGGACTAGCGGGCTCTACAATGAGCAGTTCTTC.

The chain has TRBV6-1 and TRBJ2-7; D gene unclear. Germline V CDR1 and CDR2: MNHNS, SASEGT. With 2 bases removed from V and 1 base from J, the gap between germline ends came to 6 bases. The CDR3 is made up of 13 amino acids. This CDR3 is CASSESQSYEQYF. In DNA, the CDR3 is TGTGCCAGCAGTGAATCACAATCCTACGAGCAGTACTTC.

V gene TRBV10-1 combines with J gene TRBJ2-2, with 9 bases matching TRBD2. Germline CDR1 reads WNHNN; CDR2 reads SYGVQD (reference sequence). The V gene end was trimmed by 4 bases and the J gene end by 1 base; junction bases not matched to a gene: 7. The CDR3 totals 17 residues. CDR3 coding DNA: TGCGCCAGCAGTGTTGGTCCGACTAGCGGGAACACCGGGGAGCTGTTTTTT. This encodes CASSVGPTSGNTGELFF.

V and J are TRBV5-1 and TRBJ2-2; a weak D match, TRBD2 (6 bases). Germline CDR1 and CDR2: SGHRS and YFSETQ. There are 15 residues in the CDR3. The ends were cut back, 4 bases at V and 1 base at J, with 11 bases in the middle. Here the CDR3 reads CASSPISGNTGELFF. In nucleotides, the CDR3 is TGCGCCAGCAGCCCTATTAGCGGGAACACCGGGGAGCTGTTTTTT.

This chain uses TRBV7-9 with TRBJ2-2; a weak D match, TRBD2 (6 bases). The germline V and J ends were trimmed by 4 bases and 13 bases, with 10 bases remaining between them. The CDR3 loop spans 11 amino acids. The V gene's germline CDR1 is SEHNR and CDR2 FQNEAQ (reference sequence). The CDR3 region is CASSSGEVLFF. In DNA, the CDR3 is TGTGCCAGCAGCTCCGGGGAGGTGCTGTTTTTT.

Written as DNA, the CDR3 is TGCGCCAGCAGCCAAGAGGCGTGGGCAGATACGCAGTATTTT. Protein sequence: CASSQEAWADTQYF. J is TRBJ2-3 and V is TRBV4-3; no reliable D call. This CDR3 has 14 residues. V was cut by 0 bases and J by 4 bases, with 8 bases left in between. CDR1 and CDR2 from the germline V gene are LGHNA and YSLEER.

The chain recombines TRBV6-1 with TRBJ2-3; 10 nucleotides align to TRBD2. Germline V gene data show CDR1 as MNHNS and CDR2 as SASEGT. There are 17 residues in the CDR3. Trimming at V came to 1 base and at J to 5 bases, leaving 9 bases not matched to a gene. The CDR3 sequence is CASSEGRLAGEGDTQYF. CDR3 in DNA: TGTGCCAGCAGTGAAGGAAGGCTAGCGGGAGAAGGAGATACGCAGTATTTT.

J is TRBJ2-7 and V is TRBV30; D not certain. This CDR3 spans 14 amino acids. Per the germline V gene, CDR1 is GTSNPN and CDR2 is SVGIG (reference sequence). The V and J ends lost 0 bases and 5 bases respectively, with 14 bases between them. This chain's CDR3 is CAWSVLSLDHEQYF. The CDR3 nucleotides are TGTGCCTGGAGTGTACTAAGTTTGGACCACGAGCAGTACTTC.

V and J are TRBV19 and TRBJ2-1; perhaps D is TRBD1 or TRBD2 (6 bases each). V was pared by 4 bases and J by 6 bases, with 13 bases between. The CDR3 has 14 amino acids. CDR1 is LNHDA, CDR2 SQIVND, per germline (reference sequence). In nucleotides, the CDR3 is TGTGCCAGTAGTAAGGCAGGGGAGGCCAATGAGCAGTTCTTC. Amino acids: CASSKAGEANEQFF.

V is TRBV7-6 and J is TRBJ1-2; TRBD1 aligns across 8 bases. After removal of 3 bases from V and 4 bases from J, the junction contained 10 bases not matched to a gene. Germline V lookup: CDR1 SGHVS, CDR2 FNYEAQ. CDR3 length: 16 amino acids. For the CDR3, the DNA is TGTGCCAGCAGCTTCCTTGAAACAGGGGGTTTCTATGGCTACACCTTC. Protein sequence: CASSFLETGGFYGYTF.

This sequence joins TRBV5-1 and TRBJ2-7, with 13 bases lining up with TRBD2. Trimming cost V 0 bases and J 9 bases; bases outside gene matches: 3. The CDR3 consists of 14 residues. Germline V gene lookup returns CDR1 SGHRS and CDR2 YFSETQ. The CDR3 DNA reads as TGCGCCAGCAGCTTGGTAGGGACTAGCGGGGTGCAGTACTTC. It yields the protein CASSLVGTSGVQYF.

V and J are TRBV11-2 and TRBJ2-7, with D possibly being TRBD2 (6 bases). This CDR3 has 16 amino acids. V gave up 0 bases and J gave up 0 bases, with 12 bases separating them. The germline V gene encodes CDR1 SGHAT and CDR2 FQNNGV. DNA of the CDR3: TGTGCCAGCAGCTTAGATCGGGCGGGATTCTCCTACGAGCAGTACTTC. Translating it yields CASSLDRAGFSYEQYF.

This clone was observed a single time. The gene calls are TRBV5-1 and TRBJ2-1; D might be TRBD2 (5 bases). Germline V gene lookup returns CDR1 SGHRS and CDR2 YFSETQ. Trimming took off 4 bases at V and 10 bases at J, with 9 bases between the two ends. The CDR3 is 11 amino acids. The CDR3: CASSREREQFF. CDR3 nucleotides: TGCGCCAGCAGCCGCGAGCGGGAGCAGTTCTTC.

About this clone: The junction differs from germline at one of its ends, possibly a read error. This rearrangement joins TRBV2 to TRBJ1-1, with 9 bases lining up with TRBD1. In germline, CDR1 is SNHLY, CDR2 FYNNEI. The CDR3 totals 16 residues. The CDR3 DNA reads TGTGCCAGCGGTGACCCGGAACAGGGGGCGGACACTGAAGCTTTCTTT. Translating it yields CASGDPEQGADTEAFF.

The chain has TRBV5-1 and TRBJ1-2; D uncertain. The CDR3 extends over 16 amino acids. V was pared by 4 bases and J by 0 bases, with 16 bases between. In germline, CDR1 is SGHRS, CDR2 YFSETQ. The CDR3 spells CASSPGGRQANYGYTF. In nucleotides, the CDR3 is TGCGCCAGCAGCCCGGGTGGCAGACAAGCTAACTATGGCTACACCTTC.